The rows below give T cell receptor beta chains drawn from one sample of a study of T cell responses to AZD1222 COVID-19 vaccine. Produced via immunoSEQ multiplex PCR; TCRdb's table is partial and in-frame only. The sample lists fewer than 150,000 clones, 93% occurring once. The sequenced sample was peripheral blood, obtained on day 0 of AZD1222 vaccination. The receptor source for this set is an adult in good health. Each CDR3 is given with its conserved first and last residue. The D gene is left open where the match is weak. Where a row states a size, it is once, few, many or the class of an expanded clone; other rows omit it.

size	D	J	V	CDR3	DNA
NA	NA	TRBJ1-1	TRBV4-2	CASSQDFALNTEAFF	TGTGCCAGCAGCCAAGATTTCGCCCTGAACACTGAAGCTTTCTTT
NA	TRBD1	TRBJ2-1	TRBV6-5	CASSRDRTLYNEQFF	TGTGCCAGCAGTAGGGACAGGACCCTCTACAATGAGCAGTTCTTC
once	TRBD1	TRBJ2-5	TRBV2	CASSATGEETQYF	TGTGCCAGCAGTGCGACAGGGGAAGAGACCCAGTACTTC
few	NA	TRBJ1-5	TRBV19	CASSIGNSNQPQHF	TGTGCCAGTAGTATAGGGAATAGCAATCAGCCCCAGCATTTT
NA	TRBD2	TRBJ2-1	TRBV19	CASSMGGLAGPYNEQFF	TGTGCCAGTAGTATGGGGGGACTAGCGGGACCCTACAATGAGCAGTTCTTC
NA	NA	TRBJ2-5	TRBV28	CASTPAESGWGETQYF	TGTGCCAGCACTCCAGCTGAATCGGGCTGGGGAGAGACCCAGTACTTC
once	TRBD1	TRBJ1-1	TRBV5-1	CASSLGTGGTEAFF	TGCGCCAGCAGCTTGGGGACAGGGGGCACTGAAGCTTTCTTT
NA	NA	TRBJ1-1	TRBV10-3	CAISSGTEAFF	TGTGCCATCTCCTCTGGCACTGAAGCTTTCTTT
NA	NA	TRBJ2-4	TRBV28	CASSSPAFWRVAKNIQYF	TGTGCCAGCAGTTCCCCCGCCTTTTGGCGGGTGGCCAAAAACATTCAGTACTTC
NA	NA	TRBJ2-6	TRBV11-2	CASSLGVANVLTF	TGTGCCAGCAGCTTGGGGGTGGCCAACGTCCTGACTTTC
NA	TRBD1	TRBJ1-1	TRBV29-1	CSGRGTVMNTEAFF	TGCAGCGGGCGCGGGACAGTCATGAACACTGAAGCTTTCTTT